This T cell receptor beta chain is drawn from a study of shared clonotypes between healthy human individuals. Overall study: Each donor had three CD4 naive, three CD4 memory, two CD8 naive and one CD8 memory plate. Study conclusions and caveats: Relative to their counterparts shared across all four donors, non-shared clonotypes exhibited diminished generation probabilities. Clonotype sharing levels among donors were expected to vary with sequencing depth.

Clones were sequenced by immunoSEQ multiplex PCR, and TCRdb holds only the in-frame ones, with some missing. Of about 2.4 million clones in the sample, over 85% were seen once. Concerning this clone itself: Its antigen is not identified.

This CDR3 is 16 amino acids long. Trimming stripped 0 bases from V and 0 bases from J, with 12 bases between. Per the germline V gene, CDR1 is GTSNPN and CDR2 is SVGIG (reference sequence). The sequence was collected from a man younger than 30 in good health. Some clones in this sample may be carry-over from other donors' samples. The gene calls are TRBV30 and TRBJ1-3; D unclear. Input material: naive CD4+ T cells from PBMCs. Subset in this sample: CD45RA+ positively selected. CDR3 coding DNA: TGTGCCTGGAGTGTTTTGGGGATTGCCTCTGGAAACACCATATATTTT. This encodes CAWSVLGIASGNTIYF.